This TCR beta chain appears in the sequencing data of a study of T cell responses to AZD1222 COVID-19 vaccine. Study conclusions and caveats: CD4 TCRs associated with vaccination spanned spike, dominating at 160-218 and 743-854. A mostly white British donor set with more females was recruited, and clonal diversity was possibly underestimated. Targets within unmutated variant regions were reportedly found for nearly half of spike-specific TCRs.

Worth noting for this clone: The antigen is undetermined.

In germline, CDR1 is SGDLS, CDR2 YYNGEE. V gave up 0 bases and J gave up 8 bases; unmatched junction bases: 6. This CDR3 comprises 14 residues. This table comes from immunoSEQ multiplex PCR, and its TCRdb copy is limited to in-frame clones, with some not included. This table has roughly 180,000 clones, around 93% appearing once. The material sequenced was peripheral blood, taken on day 0 of AZD1222 vaccination. The sequence was obtained from an adult in good health. This chain uses TRBV9 with TRBJ1-1, with TRBD1 matching 8 bases. CDR3 amino acids: CASSVGQGAAEAFF. The CDR3 DNA is TGTGCCAGCAGCGTAGGGCAGGGGGCGGCCGAAGCTTTCTTT.